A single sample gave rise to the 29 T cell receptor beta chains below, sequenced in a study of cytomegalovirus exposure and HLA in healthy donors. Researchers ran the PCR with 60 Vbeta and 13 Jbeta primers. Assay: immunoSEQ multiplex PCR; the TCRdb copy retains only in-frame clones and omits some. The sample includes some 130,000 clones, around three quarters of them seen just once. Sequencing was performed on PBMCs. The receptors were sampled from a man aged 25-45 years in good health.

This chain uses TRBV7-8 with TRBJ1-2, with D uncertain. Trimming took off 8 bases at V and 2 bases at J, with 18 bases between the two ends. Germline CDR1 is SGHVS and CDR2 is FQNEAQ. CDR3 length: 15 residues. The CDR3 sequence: CASGYSRQINYGYTF. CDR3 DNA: TGTGCCAGCGGGTATTCGAGACAAATAAACTATGGCTACACCTTC.

CDR3 loop: CATGRRERVSNTGELFF. In DNA form, the CDR3 reads TGTGCCACCGGGAGGCGGGAGCGGGTTTCCAACACCGGGGAGCTGTTTTTT. V and J are TRBV15 and TRBJ2-2; 7 positions match TRBD2. Losses at the gene ends were 8 bases for V and 2 bases for J; bases not matched to a gene: 14. Per the germline V gene, CDR1 is LNHNV and CDR2 is YYDKDF (reference sequence). CDR3 length: 17 amino acids.

The DNA for the CDR3 is TGTGCCAGCAGTTACTCACAGGCAGAGCAAGAGACCCAGTACTTC. Encoded protein: CASSYSQAEQETQYF. This chain links TRBV6-6 with TRBJ2-5, with a weak D call TRBD1 (5 bases). This CDR3 contains 15 residues. V was shortened by 0 bases and J by 2 bases, with 10 bases between the two germline ends. Germline CDR1 reads MNHNY; CDR2 reads SVGAGI (reference sequence).

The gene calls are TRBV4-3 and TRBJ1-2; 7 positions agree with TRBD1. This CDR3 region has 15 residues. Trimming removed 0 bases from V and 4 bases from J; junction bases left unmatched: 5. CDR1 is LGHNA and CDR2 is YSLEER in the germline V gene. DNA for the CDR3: TGCGCCAGCAGCCAAGACGACGGGACAGTCTATGGCTACACCTTC. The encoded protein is CASSQDDGTVYGYTF.

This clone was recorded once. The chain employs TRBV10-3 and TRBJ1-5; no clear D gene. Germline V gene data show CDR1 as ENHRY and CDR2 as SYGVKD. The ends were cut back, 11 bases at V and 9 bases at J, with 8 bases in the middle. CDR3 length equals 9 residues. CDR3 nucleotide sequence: TGTGCCCCGGGGTGGCCCCAGCATTTT. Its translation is CAPGWPQHF.

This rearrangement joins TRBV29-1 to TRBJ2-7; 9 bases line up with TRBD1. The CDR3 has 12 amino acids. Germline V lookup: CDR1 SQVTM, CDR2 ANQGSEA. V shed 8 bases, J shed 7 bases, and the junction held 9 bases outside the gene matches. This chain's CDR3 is CSTGTGWGEQYF. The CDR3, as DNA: TGCAGCACTGGGACAGGGTGGGGAGAGCAGTACTTC.

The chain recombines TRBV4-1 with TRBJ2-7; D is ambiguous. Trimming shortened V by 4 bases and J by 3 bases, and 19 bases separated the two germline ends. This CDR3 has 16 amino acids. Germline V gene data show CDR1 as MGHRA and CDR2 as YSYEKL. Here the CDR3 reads CASSPFTLSSFYEQYF. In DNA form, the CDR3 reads TGCGCCAGCAGCCCCTTTACCCTTAGCTCCTTCTACGAGCAGTACTTC.

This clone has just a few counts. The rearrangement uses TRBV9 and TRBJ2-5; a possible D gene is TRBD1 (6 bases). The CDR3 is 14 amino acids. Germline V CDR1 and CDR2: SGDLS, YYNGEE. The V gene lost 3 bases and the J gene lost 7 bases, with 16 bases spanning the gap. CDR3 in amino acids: CASSATLVGGTQYF. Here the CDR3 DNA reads TGTGCCAGCAGCGCGACACTAGTAGGGGGGACCCAGTACTTC.

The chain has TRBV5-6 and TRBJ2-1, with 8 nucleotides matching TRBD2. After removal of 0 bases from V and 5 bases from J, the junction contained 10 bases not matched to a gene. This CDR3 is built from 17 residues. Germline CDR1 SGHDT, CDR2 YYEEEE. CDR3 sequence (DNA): TGTGCCAGCAGCTTGGAGTTCCTGGCGGGAGGAAACAATGAGCAGTTCTTC. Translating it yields CASSLEFLAGGNNEQFF.

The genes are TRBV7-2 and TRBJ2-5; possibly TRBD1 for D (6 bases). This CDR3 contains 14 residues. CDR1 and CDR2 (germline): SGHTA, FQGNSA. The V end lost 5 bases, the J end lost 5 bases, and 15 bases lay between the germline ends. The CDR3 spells CASSIYRVAETQYF. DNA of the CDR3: TGTGCCAGCAGCATCTACAGGGTTGCCGAGACCCAGTACTTC.

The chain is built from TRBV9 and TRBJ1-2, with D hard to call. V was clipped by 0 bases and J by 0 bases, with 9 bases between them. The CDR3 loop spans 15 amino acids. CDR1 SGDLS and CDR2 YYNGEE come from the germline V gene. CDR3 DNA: TGTGCCAGCAGCGTAGGAGCGTCCCCTAACTATGGCTACACCTTC. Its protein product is CASSVGASPNYGYTF.

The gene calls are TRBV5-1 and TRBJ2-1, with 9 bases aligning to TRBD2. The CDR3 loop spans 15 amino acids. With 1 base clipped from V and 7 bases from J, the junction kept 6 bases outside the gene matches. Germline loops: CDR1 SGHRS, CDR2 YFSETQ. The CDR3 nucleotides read TGCGCCAGCAGCTTGCGACTAGCGGTAATTAATGAGCAGTTCTTC. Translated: CASSLRLAVINEQFF.

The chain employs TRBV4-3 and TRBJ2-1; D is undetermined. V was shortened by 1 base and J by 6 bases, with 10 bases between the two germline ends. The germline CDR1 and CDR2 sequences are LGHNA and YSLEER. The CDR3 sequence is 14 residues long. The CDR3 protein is CASSQGLRSNEQFF. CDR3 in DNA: TGCGCCAGCAGCCAAGGACTCAGATCCAATGAGCAGTTCTTC.

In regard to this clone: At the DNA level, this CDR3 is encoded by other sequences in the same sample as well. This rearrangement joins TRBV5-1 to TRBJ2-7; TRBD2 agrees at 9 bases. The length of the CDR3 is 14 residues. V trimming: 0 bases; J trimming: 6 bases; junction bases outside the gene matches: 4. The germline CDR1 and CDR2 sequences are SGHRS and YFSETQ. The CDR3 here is CASSLGLAGTEQYF. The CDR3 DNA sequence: TGCGCCAGCAGCTTGGGGCTAGCGGGAACCGAGCAGTACTTC.

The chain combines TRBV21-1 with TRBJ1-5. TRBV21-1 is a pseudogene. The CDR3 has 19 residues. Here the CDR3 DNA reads TGTGCCAGCAGCAAGCCCGGGAGTTATGGGCCCTATAGCAATCAGCCCCAGCATTTT. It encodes CASSKPGSYGPYSNQPQHF.

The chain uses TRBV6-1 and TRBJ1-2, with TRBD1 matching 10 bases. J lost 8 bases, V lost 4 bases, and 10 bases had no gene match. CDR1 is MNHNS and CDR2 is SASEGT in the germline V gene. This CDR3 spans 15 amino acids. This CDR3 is CASSAQDRGIYGYTF. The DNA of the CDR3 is TGTGCCAGCAGTGCCCAGGACAGGGGGATTTACGGCTACACCTTC.

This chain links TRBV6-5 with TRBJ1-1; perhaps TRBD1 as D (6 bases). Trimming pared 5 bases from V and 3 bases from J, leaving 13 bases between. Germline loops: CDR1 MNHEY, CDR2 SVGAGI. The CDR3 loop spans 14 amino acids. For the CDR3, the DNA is TGTGCCAGCAGTAGGGGACACCGGGACACTGAAGCTTTCTTT. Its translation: CASSRGHRDTEAFF.

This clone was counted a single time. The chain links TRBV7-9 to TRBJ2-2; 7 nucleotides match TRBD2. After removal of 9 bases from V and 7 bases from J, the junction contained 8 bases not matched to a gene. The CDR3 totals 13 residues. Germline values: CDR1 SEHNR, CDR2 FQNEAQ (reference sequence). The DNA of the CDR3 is TGTGCCAGTACAACGTCGGGAGGCGGGGAGCTGTTTTTT. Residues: CASTTSGGGELFF.

The CDR3 protein is CASSPLGRGGNYEQYF. CDR3 coding DNA: TGTGCCAGCTCACCATTGGGGCGCGGCGGAAACTACGAGCAGTACTTC. V gene TRBV18 combines with J gene TRBJ2-7, with D perhaps matching TRBD1 (5 bases). Looked up from germline, CDR1 is KGHSH and CDR2 is LQKENI. The CDR3 runs to 16 residues. Trimming removed 2 bases at V and 3 bases at J, with 17 bases between.

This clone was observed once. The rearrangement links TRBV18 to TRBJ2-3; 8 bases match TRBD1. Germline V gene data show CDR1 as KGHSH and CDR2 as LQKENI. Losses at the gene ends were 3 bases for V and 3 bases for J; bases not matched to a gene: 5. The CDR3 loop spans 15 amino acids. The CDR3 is CASSPIQGATDTQYF. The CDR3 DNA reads TGTGCCAGCTCACCGATCCAGGGGGCAACAGATACGCAGTATTTT.

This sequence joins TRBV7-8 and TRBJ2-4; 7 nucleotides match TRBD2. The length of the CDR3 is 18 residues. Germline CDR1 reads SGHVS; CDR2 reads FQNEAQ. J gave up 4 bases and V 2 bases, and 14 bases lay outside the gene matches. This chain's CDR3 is CASSLSFWREITKNIQYF. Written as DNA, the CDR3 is TGTGCCAGCAGCTTATCATTTTGGCGGGAGATCACAAAAAACATTCAGTACTTC.

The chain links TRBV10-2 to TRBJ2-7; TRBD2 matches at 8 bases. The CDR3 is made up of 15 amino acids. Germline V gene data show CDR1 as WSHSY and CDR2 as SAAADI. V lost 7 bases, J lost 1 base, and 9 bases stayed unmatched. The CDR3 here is CASTRGSGGSYEQYF. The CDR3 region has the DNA TGCGCCAGCACTCGGGGGAGCGGGGGATCCTACGAGCAGTACTTC.

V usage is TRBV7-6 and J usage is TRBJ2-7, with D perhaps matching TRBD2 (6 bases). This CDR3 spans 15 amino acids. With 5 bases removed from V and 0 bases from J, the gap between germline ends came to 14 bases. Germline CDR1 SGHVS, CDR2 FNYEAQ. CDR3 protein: CASSPRPGSSYEQYF. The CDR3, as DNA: TGTGCCAGCAGCCCTCGACCCGGGAGCTCCTACGAGCAGTACTTC.

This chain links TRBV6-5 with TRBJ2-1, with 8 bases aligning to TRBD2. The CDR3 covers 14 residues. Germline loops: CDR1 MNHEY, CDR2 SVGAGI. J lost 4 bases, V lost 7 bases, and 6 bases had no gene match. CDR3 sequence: CASTRSGAYNEQFF. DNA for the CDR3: TGTGCCAGCACCCGTAGCGGGGCGTACAATGAGCAGTTCTTC.

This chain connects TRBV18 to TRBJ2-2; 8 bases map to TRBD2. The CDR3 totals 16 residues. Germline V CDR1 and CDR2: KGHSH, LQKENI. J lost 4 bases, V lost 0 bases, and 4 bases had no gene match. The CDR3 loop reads CASSPPTSGSTGELFF. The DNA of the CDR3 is TGTGCCAGCTCACCACCCACTAGCGGATCCACCGGGGAGCTGTTTTTT.

The CDR3 region has the DNA TGTGCCAGCAGTTTTCATCAGGGTCAGCCCCAGCATTTT. Translated: CASSFHQGQPQHF. This chain connects TRBV27 to TRBJ1-5; TRBD1 might be the D (5 bases). The V gene's germline CDR1 is MNHEY and CDR2 SMNVEV (reference sequence). The CDR3 length is 13 residues. Trimming left V 3 bases short and J 6 bases short, with 9 bases between.

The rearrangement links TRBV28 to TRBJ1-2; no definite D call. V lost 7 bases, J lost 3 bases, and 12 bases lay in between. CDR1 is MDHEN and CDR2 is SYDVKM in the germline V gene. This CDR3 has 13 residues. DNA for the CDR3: TGTGCCAGCACTGAGGAGGGCCACTATGGCTACACCTTC. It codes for CASTEEGHYGYTF.

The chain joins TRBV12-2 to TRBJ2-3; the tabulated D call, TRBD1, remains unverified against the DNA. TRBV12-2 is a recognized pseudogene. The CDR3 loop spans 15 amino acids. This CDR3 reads CASRLRRGSTDTQYF. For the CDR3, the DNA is TGTGCAAGTCGCTTACGTAGGGGGAGCACAGATACGCAGTATTTT.

CDR3 region: CASSFSSGRTYEQYF. The CDR3 nucleotides read TGTGCCAGCAGCTTTTCCAGCGGGAGAACCTACGAGCAGTACTTC. V gene TRBV5-8 combines with J gene TRBJ2-7, with 8 bases identical to TRBD2. The CDR3 has 15 residues. Looked up from germline, CDR1 is SGHTS and CDR2 is YDEGEE. The trim removed 2 bases at V and 2 bases at J, leaving 6 bases unmatched.